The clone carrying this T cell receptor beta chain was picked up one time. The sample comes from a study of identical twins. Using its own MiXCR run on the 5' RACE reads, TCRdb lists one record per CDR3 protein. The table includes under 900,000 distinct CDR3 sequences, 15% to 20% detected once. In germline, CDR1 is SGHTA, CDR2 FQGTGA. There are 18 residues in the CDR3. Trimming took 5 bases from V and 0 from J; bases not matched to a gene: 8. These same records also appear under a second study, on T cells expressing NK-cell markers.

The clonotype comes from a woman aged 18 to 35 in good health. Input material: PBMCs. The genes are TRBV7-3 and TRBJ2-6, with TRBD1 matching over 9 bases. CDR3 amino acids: CASSTRDRASSGANVLTF. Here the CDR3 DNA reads TGTGCCAGCAGCACAAGGGACAGGGCCAGCTCTGGGGCCAACGTCCTGACTTTC.